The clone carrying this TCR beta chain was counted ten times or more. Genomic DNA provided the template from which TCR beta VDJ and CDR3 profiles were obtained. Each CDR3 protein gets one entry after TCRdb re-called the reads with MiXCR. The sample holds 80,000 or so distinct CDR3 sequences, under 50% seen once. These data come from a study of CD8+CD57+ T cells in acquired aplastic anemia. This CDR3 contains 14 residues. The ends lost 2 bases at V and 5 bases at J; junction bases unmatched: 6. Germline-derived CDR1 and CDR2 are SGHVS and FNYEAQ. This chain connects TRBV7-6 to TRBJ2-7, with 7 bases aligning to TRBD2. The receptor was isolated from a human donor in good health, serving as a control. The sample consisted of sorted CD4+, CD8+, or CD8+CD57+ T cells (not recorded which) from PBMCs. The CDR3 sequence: CASSLSGKVNEQYF. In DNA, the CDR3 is TGTGCCAGCAGCTTAAGCGGGAAAGTCAACGAGCAGTACTTC.